The 21 T cell receptor beta chains below were found in one sample sequenced in a study of shared clonotypes between healthy human individuals. Cells designated naive CD8 were CD45RO-negative and were positively selected for CCR7, with terminally differentiated effector memory CD45RA+ cells excluded. Profiled with immunoSEQ multiplex PCR; TCRdb holds only in-frame clones, not every one. The repertoire has about 870,000 clones, more than 85% of them found once; the top ten carry 24%. Source material: naive CD8+ T cells sorted from blood. The receptor source for this set is a man aged 25 to 45 in good health.

V gene TRBV7-6 combines with J gene TRBJ2-2; possibly TRBD1 for D (7 bases). V was cut by 5 bases and J by 3 bases, with 16 bases left in between. This CDR3 contains 16 residues. Per the germline V gene, CDR1 is SGHVS and CDR2 is FNYEAQ. The CDR3 protein is CASSGGGGIDTGELFF. The CDR3 DNA reads TGTGCCAGCAGCGGAGGGGGCGGGATAGACACCGGGGAGCTGTTTTTT.

V gene TRBV6-5 combines with J gene TRBJ1-5; the D is unclear. V was clipped by 2 bases and J by 7 bases, with 9 bases between them. Germline CDR1 MNHEY, CDR2 SVGAGI. This CDR3 is 13 amino acids long. This CDR3 is CASSYSVLQPQHF. CDR3 DNA sequence: TGTGCCAGCAGTTACAGTGTGCTCCAGCCCCAGCATTTT.

This clone is a singleton in its sample. The same CDR3 is also encoded by other DNA sequences in this sample. The chain carries TRBV28 and TRBJ1-1, with 7 bases fitting TRBD1. With 2 bases clipped from V and 1 base from J, the junction kept 1 base outside the gene matches. Germline V lookup: CDR1 MDHEN, CDR2 SYDVKM. CDR3 length: 14 residues. The CDR3 protein is CASSLTGENTEAFF. In nucleotides, the CDR3 is TGTGCCAGCAGTTTAACAGGGGAGAACACTGAAGCTTTCTTT.

With regard to this clone: One end of the junction is discordant with germline, which a read error may explain. In nucleotides, the CDR3 is TGTGCCAGCAGAGATTTAGCGGGAGAGCTCAACACCGGGGGGCTGTTTTTT. This encodes CASRDLAGELNTGGLFF. The chain joins TRBV2 to TRBJ2-2, with 9 bases identical to TRBD2. The CDR3 loop spans 17 amino acids. Germline CDR1 is SNHLY and CDR2 is FYNNEI.

The chain combines TRBV7-9 with TRBJ1-2; 9 positions match TRBD1. The germline V gene encodes CDR1 SEHNR and CDR2 FQNEAQ (reference sequence). With 5 bases clipped from V and 5 bases from J, the junction kept 12 bases outside the gene matches. The CDR3 is 16 amino acids. The CDR3 sequence is CASSQLRTGDRYGYTF. In DNA form, the CDR3 reads TGTGCCAGCAGCCAGCTGCGGACAGGGGATAGGTATGGCTACACCTTC.

The genes are TRBV13 and TRBJ2-5; 10 bases agree with TRBD1. Looked up from germline, CDR1 is PRHDT and CDR2 is FYEKMQ (reference sequence). CDR3 size: 13 residues. The V and J ends lost 9 bases and 5 bases, in that order; junction bases with no gene match: 6. This CDR3 reads CASRQGAEETQYF. CDR3 in DNA: TGTGCCAGTAGACAGGGGGCGGAGGAGACCCAGTACTTC.

The CDR3 coding sequence is TGTGCCAGCAGTTTCGGACAGGCAACTGAAGCTTTCTTT. Translating gives CASSFGQATEAFF. The V gene is TRBV11-3, the J gene TRBJ1-1, with TRBD1 matching over 7 bases. The V gene's germline CDR1 is SGHNT and CDR2 YENEEA. The V gene end was trimmed by 6 bases and the J gene end by 5 bases; junction bases not matched to a gene: 6. There are 13 residues in the CDR3.

The chain combines TRBV6-5 with TRBJ2-5; D perhaps matches TRBD1 (8 bases). Deletions cut 6 bases from V and 5 bases from J, with 13 bases between. CDR1 and CDR2 (germline): MNHEY, SVGAGI. The CDR3 sequence is 13 residues long. Here the CDR3 DNA reads TGTGCCAGCAGCTCACAGGGGGGGGAGACCCAGTACTTC. Its protein product is CASSSQGGETQYF.

This clone was observed once. V and J are TRBV5-1 and TRBJ2-5, with D possibly TRBD2 on 5 matching bases. Trimming took 4 bases from V and 2 from J, leaving 15 bases between them. Germline CDR1 and CDR2: SGHRS and YFSETQ. CDR3 length equals 15 residues. The DNA for the CDR3 is TGCGCCAGCAGCCTATTCGAGGGTTGGCAAGAGACCCAGTACTTC. Translation: CASSLFEGWQETQYF.

This clone has a single count. V gene TRBV4-1 combines with J gene TRBJ2-5; a weak D match, TRBD2 (5 bases). There are 13 residues in the CDR3. The ends were cut back, 3 bases at V and 4 bases at J, with 9 bases in the middle. Per germline, CDR1 MGHRA and CDR2 YSYEKL. In nucleotides, the CDR3 is TGCGCCAGCAGCCAGGGAGTAGTAGAGACCCAGTACTTC. Amino acid sequence: CASSQGVVETQYF.

The CDR3 coding sequence is TGTGCCAGTAGTCCGAGCGGGGACTGGGCCTACAATGAGCAGTTCTTC. Its translation: CASSPSGDWAYNEQFF. This sequence joins TRBV19 and TRBJ2-1; TRBD2 matches 7 bases. The germline gives CDR1 LNHDA, CDR2 SQIVND (reference sequence). V lost 5 bases and J lost 2; bases outside the gene matches: 9. There are 16 residues in the CDR3.

The rearrangement uses TRBV25-1 and TRBJ2-5, with TRBD1 as a possible D gene (5 bases). The CDR3 consists of 13 residues. Trimming removed 5 bases from V and 1 base from J, with 8 bases in between. Germline CDR1 and CDR2: MGHDK and SYGVNS. In DNA form, the CDR3 reads TGTGCCAGCAGTTCAGGGATCCAAGAGACCCAGTACTTC. It codes for CASSSGIQETQYF. The variable domain in full, with the rest retrieved from reference TRBV25-1 and TRBJ2-5, is EADIYQTPRYLVIGTGKKITLECSQTMGHDKMYWYQQDPGMELHLIHYSYGVNSTEKGDLSSESTVSRIRTEHFPLTLESARPSHTSQYLCASSSGIQETQYFGPGTRLLVL.

V usage is TRBV7-9 and J usage is TRBJ2-5, with 9 bases that match TRBD1. Trimming took 6 bases from V and 5 from J; bases not matched to a gene: 19. CDR3 length: 18 residues. Germline assignment: CDR1 SEHNR and CDR2 FQNEAQ (reference sequence). The CDR3: CASRPPTGGRGNFETQYF. The CDR3 DNA sequence: TGTGCCAGCAGGCCACCCACAGGGGGCCGGGGCAACTTTGAGACCCAGTACTTC.

The V gene is TRBV5-1, the J gene TRBJ1-1; D call uncertain. Germline V gene sequence: CDR1 SGHRS, CDR2 YFSETQ. This CDR3 is built from 15 residues. V was shortened by 0 bases and J by 0 bases, with 9 bases between the two germline ends. CDR3 in DNA: TGCGCCAGCAGCTTGGACAGCGGCCTGAACACTGAAGCTTTCTTT. It translates to CASSLDSGLNTEAFF.

The gene calls are TRBV9 and TRBJ2-7; tentative D call: TRBD1 (5 bases). With 2 bases removed from V and 7 bases from J, the gap between germline ends came to 16 bases. Germline values: CDR1 SGDLS, CDR2 YYNGEE. The CDR3 consists of 14 residues. The chain's CDR3 is CASSVDSSPSEQYF. DNA for the CDR3: TGTGCCAGCAGCGTCGACAGCTCTCCTAGTGAGCAGTACTTC.

The rearrangement uses TRBV14 and TRBJ2-4; D may be TRBD1 (5 bases). The V end lost 1 base, the J end lost 6 bases, and 10 bases lay between the germline ends. From germline, CDR1 is SGHDN and CDR2 FVKESK. The CDR3 has 14 amino acids. CDR3 sequence reads: CASSQVGRGNIQYF. CDR3 DNA: TGTGCCAGCAGCCAAGTCGGAAGGGGAAACATTCAGTACTTC.

The chain combines TRBV19 with TRBJ2-7; 7 nucleotides agree with TRBD1. After removal of 4 bases from V and 1 base from J, the junction contained 1 base not matched to a gene. Germline V gene data show CDR1 as LNHDA and CDR2 as SQIVND (reference sequence). There are 13 residues in the CDR3. This CDR3 reads CASSRQGSYEQYF. In DNA form, the CDR3 reads TGTGCCAGTAGTAGACAGGGTTCCTACGAGCAGTACTTC.

The rearrangement joins TRBV5-1 to TRBJ2-5; 10 nucleotides line up with TRBD2. Germline V lookup: CDR1 SGHRS, CDR2 YFSETQ. The CDR3 is 17 amino acids. V was pared by 4 bases and J by 4 bases, with 13 bases of the junction left unmatched. The CDR3 spells CASSKSVAGGQGETQYF. The CDR3 DNA is TGCGCCAGCAGCAAGTCCGTAGCGGGAGGACAAGGAGAGACCCAGTACTTC.

This sequence joins TRBV10-2 and TRBJ2-1; weak D call: TRBD1 (6 bases). This CDR3 spans 12 amino acids. CDR1 is WSHSY, CDR2 SAAADI, per germline. The V gene lost 7 bases and the J gene lost 4 bases, with 8 bases spanning the gap. CDR3 bases: TGCGCCAGCACCCAGGGGTACAATGAGCAGTTCTTC. This codes for CASTQGYNEQFF.

This rearrangement joins TRBV6-6 to TRBJ1-5; no clear D gene. The germline V gene encodes CDR1 MNHNY and CDR2 SVGAGI (reference sequence). Trimming took off 8 bases at V and 3 bases at J, with 17 bases between the two ends. This CDR3 is built from 15 residues. CDR3: CASWSVPNANQPQHF. The CDR3 DNA is TGTGCCAGCTGGTCCGTGCCCAACGCCAATCAGCCCCAGCATTTT.

The chain recombines TRBV9 with TRBJ2-3; unclear D gene. Germline V gene lookup returns CDR1 SGDLS and CDR2 YYNGEE. V was shortened by 3 bases and J by 3 bases, with 14 bases between the two germline ends. The CDR3 is 15 residues long. CDR3 nucleotides: TGTGCCAGCAGCGGCGGTATCGAAAGGACAGATACGCAGTATTTT. Translated, it gives CASSGGIERTDTQYF.